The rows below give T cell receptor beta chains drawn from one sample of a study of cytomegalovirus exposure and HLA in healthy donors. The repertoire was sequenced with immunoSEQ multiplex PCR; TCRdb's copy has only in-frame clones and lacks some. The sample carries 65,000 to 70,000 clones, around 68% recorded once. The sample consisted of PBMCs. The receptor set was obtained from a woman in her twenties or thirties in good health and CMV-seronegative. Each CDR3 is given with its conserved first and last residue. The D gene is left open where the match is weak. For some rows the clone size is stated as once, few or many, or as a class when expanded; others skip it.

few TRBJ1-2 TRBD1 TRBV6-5 CASSYSTGRQGEGYTF TGTGCCAGCAGTTACTCAACAGGAAGGCAGGGGGAAGGCTACACCTTC
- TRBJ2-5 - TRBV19 CASSIGMETQYF TGTGCCAGTAGTATCGGGATGGAGACCCAGTACTTC
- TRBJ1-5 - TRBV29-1 CSLPRRVNQPQHF TGCAGCCTCCCTAGGCGGGTCAATCAGCCCCAGCATTTT
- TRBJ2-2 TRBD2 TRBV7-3 CASSPNGLAGGNTGELFF TGTGCCAGCAGCCCGAACGGACTAGCGGGGGGAAACACCGGGGAGCTGTTTTTT
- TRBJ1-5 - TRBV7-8 CASSLSREQPQHF TGTGCCAGCAGCTTATCCCGGGAACAGCCCCAGCATTTT
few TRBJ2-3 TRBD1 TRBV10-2 CASEGADNTDTQYF TGCGCCAGCGAGGGGGCAGACAACACAGATACGCAGTATTTT
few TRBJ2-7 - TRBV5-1 CASSLWDTYEQYF TGCGCCAGCAGCTTGTGGGACACCTACGAGCAGTACTTC
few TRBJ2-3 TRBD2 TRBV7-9 CASSSWGLNTDTQYF TGTGCCAGCAGCTCCTGGGGACTAAACACAGATACGCAGTATTTT
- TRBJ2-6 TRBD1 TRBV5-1 CASTGTGTGANVLTF TGCGCCAGCACGGGGACAGGGACTGGGGCCAACGTCCTGACTTTC
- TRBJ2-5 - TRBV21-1 CASSVTPETQYF TGTGCCAGCAGTGTGACTCCCGAGACCCAGTACTTC
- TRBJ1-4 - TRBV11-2 CASSMSGPSNEKLFF TGTGCCAGCAGCATGTCGGGTCCCTCTAATGAAAAACTGTTTTTT
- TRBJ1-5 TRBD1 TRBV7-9 CASSLARTGANQPQHF TGTGCCAGCAGCTTAGCTCGGACAGGGGCGAATCAGCCCCAGCATTTT
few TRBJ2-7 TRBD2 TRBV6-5 CASSYRLAGGSYEQYF TGTGCCAGCAGTTACCGACTAGCGGGGGGGTCCTACGAGCAGTACTTC
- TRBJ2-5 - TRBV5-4 CASSLRGMGRQETQYF TGTGCCAGCAGCTTGCGGGGAATGGGCCGCCAAGAGACCCAGTACTTC
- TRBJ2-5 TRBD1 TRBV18 CASSPSQGAETQYF TGTGCCAGCTCACCATCACAGGGGGCGGAGACCCAGTACTTC
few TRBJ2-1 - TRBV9 CASSPMALNEQFF TGTGCCAGCAGCCCCATGGCCCTCAATGAGCAGTTCTTC
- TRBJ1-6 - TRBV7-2 CASSSGPGYYNSHLHF TGTGCCAGCAGCTCAGGGCCAGGCTACTATAATTCACACCTCCACTTT
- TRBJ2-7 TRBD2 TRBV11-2 CASSLDLTSGGALHEQYF TGTGCCAGCAGCTTAGATCTAACTAGCGGGGGGGCTTTGCACGAGCAGTACTTC
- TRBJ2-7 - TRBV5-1 CASSPPDRPYEQYF TGCGCCAGCAGTCCACCGGACAGACCCTACGAGCAGTACTTC
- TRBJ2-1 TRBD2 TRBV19 CASSISASGAPYNEQFF TGTGCCAGTAGTATATCGGCTAGCGGGGCCCCCTACAATGAGCAGTTCTTC
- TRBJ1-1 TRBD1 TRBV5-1 CASSTTGGYTEAFF TGCGCCAGCAGCACGACAGGGGGTTACACTGAAGCTTTCTTT
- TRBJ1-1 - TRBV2 CASSGQVYMNTEAFF TGTGCCAGCAGTGGACAGGTCTATATGAACACTGAAGCTTTCTTT